This passage covers 19 T cell receptor beta chains from one sample sequenced in a study of T-cell reconstitution after alpha-beta-depleted transplantation in children. Preparing the TCRbeta library involved the use of unique molecular identifiers. Each CDR3 protein is one row after TCRdb ran MiXCR on the PCR reads. The sample lists more than 450,000 distinct CDR3 sequences; around 16% were seen once. Sequencing was performed on PBMCs from the stem cell graft donor, taken from the stem cell graft. The receptors stem from a human donor who donated a stem cell graft to a child with acute lymphoblastic leukemia.

This clonotype showed up just a few times. The chain's CDR3 is CASLSQGPSTDTQYF. The DNA of the CDR3 is TGTGCCAGCCTGTCTCAGGGGCCAAGCACAGATACGCAGTATTTT. The chain uses TRBV12-3 or TRBV12-4 and TRBJ2-3; D is possibly TRBD1 (6 bases). The CDR3 has 15 amino acids. Trimming took 8 bases from V and 0 from J, leaving 15 bases between them.

This clonotype came up a few times. J is TRBJ2-1 and V is TRBV12-3 or TRBV12-4; 8 nucleotides agree with TRBD2. This CDR3 spans 13 amino acids. The V and J ends lost 6 bases and 8 bases, in that order; junction bases with no gene match: 6. The DNA of the CDR3 is TGTGCCAGCAGCCGACTAGCGAACGATGAGCAGTTCTTC. Its protein is CASSRLANDEQFF.

This clonotype appeared a few times. The V call is TRBV7-9, the J call TRBJ2-2; D gene ambiguous. The ends were cut back, 5 bases at V and 2 bases at J, with 15 bases in the middle. The CDR3 runs to 16 residues. Germline CDR1 reads SEHNR; CDR2 reads FQNEAQ (reference sequence). The CDR3 nucleotides read TGTGCCAGCAGCCCTACCCTGGGCTTTAACACCGGGGAGCTGTTTTTT. Translation: CASSPTLGFNTGELFF. Filled out from reference TRBV7-9 and TRBJ2-2, the complete variable domain reads DTGVSQNPRHKITKRGQNVTFRCDPISEHNRLYWYRQTLGQGPEFLTYFQNEAQLEKSRLLSDRFSAERPKGSFSTLEIQRTEQGDSAMYLCASSPTLGFNTGELFFGEGSRLTVL.

The V gene is TRBV4-1, the J gene TRBJ2-7, with D perhaps matching TRBD1 or TRBD2 (7 bases each). Germline-derived CDR1 and CDR2 are MGHRA and YSYEKL. V was clipped by 4 bases and J by 2 bases, with 30 bases between them. This CDR3 region has 20 residues. Here the CDR3 reads CASSPIRRPSGRGTTYEQYF. The CDR3 DNA reads as TGCGCCAGCAGCCCGATAAGGAGACCCTCCGGCAGGGGGACTACCTACGAGCAGTACTTC.

This rearrangement joins TRBV7-9 to TRBJ1-3, with 9 positions matching TRBD1. The CDR3 spans 17 residues. Germline CDR1 is SEHNR and CDR2 is FQNEAQ (reference sequence). The V and J ends lost 5 bases and 3 bases, in that order; junction bases with no gene match: 11. CDR3 region: CASSHPDRGDGGNTIYF. In DNA form, the CDR3 reads TGTGCCAGCAGCCACCCGGACAGGGGTGACGGTGGAAACACCATATATTTT.

This clonotype was counted only a few times. The V call is TRBV6-1, the J call TRBJ1-6; D remains ambiguous. CDR1 and CDR2 from the germline V gene are MNHNS and SASEGT. There are 16 residues in the CDR3. V gave up 6 bases and J gave up 7 bases, with 19 bases separating them. In DNA, the CDR3 is TGTGCCAGCAGAGGACCTAGCGGGGTATACAATTCACCCCTCCACTTT. Protein product: CASRGPSGVYNSPLHF.

In this sample, this clonotype turned up a few times. The DNA for the CDR3 is TGTGCCAGCAGCTTAGCCCAGACAGGGGCAGGTACGCAGTATTTT. Translated: CASSLAQTGAGTQYF. The V call is TRBV7-9, the J call TRBJ2-3; 8 bases map to TRBD1. V lost 0 bases, J lost 8 bases, and 7 bases stayed unmatched. The CDR3 length is 15 residues. Germline V lookup: CDR1 SEHNR, CDR2 FQNEAQ (reference sequence).

The gene calls are TRBV5-1 and TRBJ2-7; D gene ambiguous. This CDR3 is 14 amino acids long. Germline V gene data show CDR1 as SGHRS and CDR2 as YFSETQ. Trimming shortened V by 0 bases and J by 7 bases, and 14 bases separated the two germline ends. DNA for the CDR3: TGCGCCAGCAGCTTGGAGAGTTCCTTCGGGGAGCAGTACTTC. This codes for CASSLESSFGEQYF.

The V and J genes are TRBV25-1 and TRBJ1-1; the D gene is possibly TRBD1 (6 bases). Germline V gene sequence: CDR1 MGHDK, CDR2 SYGVNS. The length of the CDR3 is 15 residues. Deletions cut 8 bases from V and 0 bases from J, with 16 bases between. CDR3 residues: CASGNRAGVNTEAFF. CDR3 nucleotides: TGTGCCAGCGGAAACAGGGCAGGGGTGAACACTGAAGCTTTCTTT.

This clonotype was seen more than once but under ten times. The chain combines TRBV5-1 with TRBJ2-1; D uncertain. The CDR3 has 12 amino acids. Germline V CDR1 and CDR2: SGHRS, YFSETQ. Trimming took 1 base from V and 8 from J, leaving 7 bases between them. The CDR3 DNA sequence: TGCGCCAGCAGCTTGACCTGGGATGAGCAGTTCTTC. The encoded protein is CASSLTWDEQFF.

This clonotype was detected a few times. V gene TRBV24-1 combines with J gene TRBJ1-1; perhaps TRBD1 as D (5 bases). V dropped 12 bases and J dropped 1 base, with 14 bases sitting between them. The CDR3 is 13 amino acids. Looked up from germline, CDR1 is KGHDR and CDR2 is SFDVKD. CDR3 sequence (DNA): TGTGCCTTCGACGGGACCGAGAACACTGAAGCTTTCTTT. Amino acids: CAFDGTENTEAFF.

This clonotype was recorded many times. The rearrangement joins TRBV5-1 to TRBJ2-1, with no clear D. The ends were cut back, 0 bases at V and 7 bases at J, with 14 bases in the middle. The V gene's germline CDR1 is SGHRS and CDR2 YFSETQ. The CDR3 sequence is 15 residues long. The CDR3 DNA sequence: TGCGCCAGCAGCTTGGGGGCCGCAGTCCTAAATGAGCAGTTCTTC. Protein sequence: CASSLGAAVLNEQFF. Full variable domain (missing parts from reference TRBV5-1 and TRBJ2-1): KAGVTQTPRYLIKTRGQQVTLSCSPISGHRSVSWYQQTPGQGLQFLFEYFSETQRNKGNFPGRFSGRQFSNSRSEMNVSTLELGDSALYLCASSLGAAVLNEQFFGPGTRLTVL.

This clonotype is a singleton in its sample. The chain joins TRBV12-3 or TRBV12-4 to TRBJ2-1, with a weak D call TRBD2 (6 bases). Trimming took 6 bases from V and 8 from J, leaving 17 bases between them. The CDR3 runs to 14 residues. The CDR3 here is CASSPLGLNDEQFF. In DNA form, the CDR3 reads TGTGCCAGCAGCCCACTTGGACTAAACGATGAGCAGTTCTTC.

This rearrangement joins TRBV25-1 to TRBJ2-7; 7 bases are a match to TRBD1. CDR3 size: 11 residues. V lost 4 bases and J lost 9; bases outside the gene matches: 3. Germline loops: CDR1 MGHDK, CDR2 SYGVNS. CDR3 DNA sequence: TGTGCCAGCAGTGGGTACAGGGGGCAGTACTTC. Protein: CASSGYRGQYF.

A few counts support this clonotype. The chain employs TRBV9 and TRBJ2-7; 12 bases match TRBD2. CDR3 length: 17 residues. Trimming at V came to 3 bases and at J to 0 bases, leaving 7 bases not matched to a gene. Germline loops: CDR1 SGDLS, CDR2 YYNGEE. The CDR3 sequence: CASSAGLAGLSSYEQYF. The CDR3 DNA is TGTGCCAGCAGCGCGGGACTAGCGGGCCTAAGCTCCTACGAGCAGTACTTC.

This clonotype was counted a few times. The chain has TRBV5-1 and TRBJ2-1; TRBD2 matches 13 bases. V shed 3 bases, J shed 8 bases, and the junction held 8 bases outside the gene matches. Germline V gene lookup returns CDR1 SGHRS and CDR2 YFSETQ. CDR3 length: 16 amino acids. CDR3 protein: CASSSGLAGSGDEQFF. CDR3 sequence (DNA): TGCGCCAGCAGCTCGGGACTAGCGGGAAGTGGGGATGAGCAGTTCTTC.

The genes are TRBV19 and TRBJ1-1; 9 bases agree with TRBD1. V lost 4 bases to trimming and J lost 3 bases; unmatched junction nucleotides: 6. The CDR3 runs to 15 residues. Germline CDR1 LNHDA, CDR2 SQIVND (reference sequence). CDR3 bases: TGTGCCAGTAGTACGCTAGGGACAGGGTACACTGAAGCTTTCTTT. Translated, it gives CASSTLGTGYTEAFF.

This clonotype was seen more than once but under ten times. The J gene is TRBJ2-1, the V gene TRBV15, with 9 bases matching TRBD1. V shed 5 bases and J 6 bases; nucleotides not matched to a gene: 5. CDR3 length equals 14 residues. Germline loops: CDR1 LNHNV, CDR2 YYDKDF (reference sequence). The CDR3 DNA is TGTGCCACCAGCGGGACAGGGCCCCTCAATGAGCAGTTCTTC. Amino acids: CATSGTGPLNEQFF.

This clonotype was found a few times. The CDR3 DNA follows: TGCAGTGCTAACTCACGCATGGGGAGGGCCGGGGAGCTGTTTTTT. Protein: CSANSRMGRAGELFF. This rearrangement joins TRBV20-1 to TRBJ2-2, with TRBD2 identical over 7 bases. V gave up 4 bases and J gave up 6 bases; unmatched junction bases: 11. CDR1 is DFQATT, CDR2 SNEGSKA, per germline (reference sequence). The CDR3 runs to 15 residues.